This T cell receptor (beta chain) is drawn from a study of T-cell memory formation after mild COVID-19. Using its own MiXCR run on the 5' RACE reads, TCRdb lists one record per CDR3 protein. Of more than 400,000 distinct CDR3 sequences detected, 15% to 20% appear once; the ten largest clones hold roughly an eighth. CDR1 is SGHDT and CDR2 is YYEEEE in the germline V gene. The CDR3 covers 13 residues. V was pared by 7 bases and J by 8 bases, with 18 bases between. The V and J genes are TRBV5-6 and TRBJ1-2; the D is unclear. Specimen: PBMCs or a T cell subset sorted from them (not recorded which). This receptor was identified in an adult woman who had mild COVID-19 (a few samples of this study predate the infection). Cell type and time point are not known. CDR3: CASARGDPSGYTF. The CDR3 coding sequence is TGTGCCAGCGCCCGGGGAGACCCCTCAGGCTACACCTTC.